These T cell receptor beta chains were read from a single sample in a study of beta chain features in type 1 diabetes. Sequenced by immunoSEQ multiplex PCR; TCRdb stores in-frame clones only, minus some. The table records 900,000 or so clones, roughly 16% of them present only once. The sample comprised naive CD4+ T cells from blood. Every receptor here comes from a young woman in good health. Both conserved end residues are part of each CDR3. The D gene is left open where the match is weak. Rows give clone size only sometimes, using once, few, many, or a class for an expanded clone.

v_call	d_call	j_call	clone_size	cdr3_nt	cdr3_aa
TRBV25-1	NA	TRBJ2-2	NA	TGTGCCAGCAGTGCCCCCGGGACGGGAAACACCGGGGAGCTGTTTTTT	CASSAPGTGNTGELFF
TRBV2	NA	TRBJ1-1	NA	TGTGCCAGCAGGGGCGCCGAGGATGAAGCTTTCTTT	CASRGAEDEAFF
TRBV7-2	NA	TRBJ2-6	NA	TGTGCCAGCAGTTCTAGCCTCATGGCTGGGGCCAACGTCCTGACTTTC	CASSSSLMAGANVLTF
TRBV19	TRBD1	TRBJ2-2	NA	TGTGCCAGTAGTACCAGGACAGGGTCGGTCGGGGAGCTGTTTTTT	CASSTRTGSVGELFF
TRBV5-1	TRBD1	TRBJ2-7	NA	TGCGCCAGCAGCTTTTTTGCCGGGACAGGGTTGTACGAGCAGTACTTC	CASSFFAGTGLYEQYF
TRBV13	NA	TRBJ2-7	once	TGTGCCAGCAGCTTAGGAGGGCAAGGTTACGAGCAGTACTTC	CASSLGGQGYEQYF
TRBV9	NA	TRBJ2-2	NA	TGTGCCAGCTCCCCCGAGGCCGGGGAGCTGTTTTTT	CASSPEAGELFF
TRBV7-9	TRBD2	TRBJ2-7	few	TGTGCCAGCAGCCCCGGGACTAGCGGCTCCTACGAGCAGTACTTC	CASSPGTSGSYEQYF
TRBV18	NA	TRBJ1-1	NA	TGTGCCAGCTCACCACAAACGGGACAGAACACTGAAGCTTTCTTT	CASSPQTGQNTEAFF
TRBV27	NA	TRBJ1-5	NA	TGTGCCAGCAGTTTCGAGGGGAGGTTAAATCAGCCCCAGCATTTT	CASSFEGRLNQPQHF
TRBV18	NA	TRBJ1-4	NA	TGTGCCAGCTCACCCTCGGGCCGCCAGGGGTTTAGTGAAAAACTGTTTTTT	CASSPSGRQGFSEKLFF
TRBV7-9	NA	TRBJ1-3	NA	TGTGCCAGCAGCCGTACAAGCTCTGGAAACACCATATATTTT	CASSRTSSGNTIYF
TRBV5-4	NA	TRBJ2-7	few	TGTGCCAGCAGCCCGGGACTGGTTAACTACGAGCAGTACTTC	CASSPGLVNYEQYF
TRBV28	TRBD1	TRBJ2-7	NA	TGTGCCAGCAGTTTATCCGGGACAGGGGGTACTTACGAGCAGTACTTC	CASSLSGTGGTYEQYF
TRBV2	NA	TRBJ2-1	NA	TGTGCCAGCAAGGAGGGGGGCTGGAATGGGCAGTTCTTC	CASKEGGWNGQFF
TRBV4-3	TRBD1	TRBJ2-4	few	TGCGCCAGCAGCCAAGATGTGGGGCAGGGGGTAGCCAAAAACATTCAGTACTTC	CASSQDVGQGVAKNIQYF
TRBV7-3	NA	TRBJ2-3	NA	TGTGCCAGCAGCCTGACTAGTGCGGATACGCAGTATTTT	CASSLTSADTQYF
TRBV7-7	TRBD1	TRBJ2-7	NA	TGTGCTAGCAGCTTAACCCCTGGACAGGAACCACAGTACTTC	CASSLTPGQEPQYF
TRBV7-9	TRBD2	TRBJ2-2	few	TGTGCCAGCAGCCGGACTAGGGGTGGACTAGCGCAGAACACCGGGGAGCTGTTTTTT	CASSRTRGGLAQNTGELFF
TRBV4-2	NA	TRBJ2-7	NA	TGTGCCAGCAGCCAAGCGATCCGGGACCCGGCCTACGAGCAGTACTTC	CASSQAIRDPAYEQYF
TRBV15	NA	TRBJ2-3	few	TGTGCCACCAGCAGAGGCACTAGGGCTAGCACAGATACGCAGTATTTT	CATSRGTRASTDTQYF
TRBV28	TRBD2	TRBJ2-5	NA	TGTGCCAGCAGTTCAGGACTAGCGGGAAGTCAAGAGACCCAGTACTTC	CASSSGLAGSQETQYF
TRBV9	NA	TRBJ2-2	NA	TGTGCCAGCAGCAACGACCCCGTACATTCCGGGGAGCTGTTTTTT	CASSNDPVHSGELFF
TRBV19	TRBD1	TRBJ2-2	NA	TGTGCCAGTAGTAGGGACAGGATCACCGGGGAGCTGTTTTTT	CASSRDRITGELFF
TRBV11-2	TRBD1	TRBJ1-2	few	TGTGCCAGCAGCCAGGGACAGGAATACTATGGCTACACCTTC	CASSQGQEYYGYTF
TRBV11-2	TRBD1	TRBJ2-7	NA	TGTGCCAGCAGCTTAGATGGACAGGGCAGTCTACGAGAGCAGTACTTC	CASSLDGQGSLREQYF
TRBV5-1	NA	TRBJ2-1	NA	TGCGCCAGCAGCTTGGGGCAGGAAGGGATAGGGCAGTTCTTC	CASSLGQEGIGQFF
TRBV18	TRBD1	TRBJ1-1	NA	TGTGCCAGCTCCACCAGGGGGACGCCCACTGAAGCTTTCTTT	CASSTRGTPTEAFF
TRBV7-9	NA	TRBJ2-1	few	TGTGCCAGCAGCTTGGGCCCTGCGGTCAATGAGCAGTTCTTC	CASSLGPAVNEQFF
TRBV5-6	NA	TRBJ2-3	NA	TGTGCCAGCAGCTTGGACCGATCAGATACGCAGTATTTT	CASSLDRSDTQYF
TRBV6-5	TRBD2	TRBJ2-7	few	TGTGCCAGCAGTTACACCACTAGCGGGAGGTCCCACGAGCAGTACTTC	CASSYTTSGRSHEQYF
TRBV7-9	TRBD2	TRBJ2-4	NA	TGTGCCAGCAGCCCGACGCGGGAGAGGGCCAAAAACATTCAGTACTTC	CASSPTRERAKNIQYF
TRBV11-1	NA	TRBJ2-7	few	TGTGCCAGCAGCTACTCCTACGAGCAGTACTTC	CASSYSYEQYF
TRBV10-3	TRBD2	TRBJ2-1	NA	TGTGCCAGCTCAAGCGGGGGGCTTACTGAGCAGTTCTTC	CASSSGGLTEQFF
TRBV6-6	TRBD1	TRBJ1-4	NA	TGTGCCAGCAGTTACCCCACAGGGGTTGAAAAACTGTTTTTT	CASSYPTGVEKLFF
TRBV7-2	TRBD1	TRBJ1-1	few	TGTGCCAGCAGCCCATGGGGACAGCAGAACACTGAAGCTTTCTTT	CASSPWGQQNTEAFF
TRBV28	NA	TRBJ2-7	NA	TGTGCCAGCAGTTTTAGGGGACACCTTACCTACGAGCAGTACTTC	CASSFRGHLTYEQYF
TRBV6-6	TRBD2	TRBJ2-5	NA	TGTGCCAGCCGGCCGCTCCCTAGCGGTTTCCAAGAGACCCAGTACTTC	CASRPLPSGFQETQYF
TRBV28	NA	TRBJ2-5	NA	TGTGCCAGCAATCAAGGGGGATGGGAGACCCAGTACTTC	CASNQGGWETQYF
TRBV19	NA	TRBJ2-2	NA	TGTGCCAGTGCCGGGACCGCCGGGGCCGGGGAGCTGTTTTTT	CASAGTAGAGELFF
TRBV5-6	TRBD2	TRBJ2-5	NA	TGTGCCAGCAGAGCGGGACTAGCGGGAGTCCAAGAGACCCAGTACTTC	CASRAGLAGVQETQYF
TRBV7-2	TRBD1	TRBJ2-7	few	TGTGCCAGCAGCTTACAATCGGGACAGAGATACGAGCAGTACTTC	CASSLQSGQRYEQYF
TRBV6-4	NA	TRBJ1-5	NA	TGTGCCAGCAGTGCACAGGGTGATCAGCCCCAGCATTTT	CASSAQGDQPQHF
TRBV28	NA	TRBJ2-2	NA	TGTGCCAGCAGTTTTGCTGCGGTCACCGGGGAGCTGTTTTTT	CASSFAAVTGELFF
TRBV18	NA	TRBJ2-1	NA	TGTGCCAGCTCATACATTCTTCGGACGGGAGCCCCTTACAATGAGCAGTTCTTC	CASSYILRTGAPYNEQFF
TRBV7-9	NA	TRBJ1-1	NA	TGTGCCAGCAGCTTGGGAGGTTGGAACACTGAAGCTTTCTTT	CASSLGGWNTEAFF
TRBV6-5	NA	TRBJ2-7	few	TGTGCCAGCAGTTTGGGGACAAATGGGTGGGTGTACTTC	CASSLGTNGWVYF
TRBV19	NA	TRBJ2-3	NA	TGTGCCAGTAGTAGTGGTACGATCACAGATACGCAGTATTTT	CASSSGTITDTQYF
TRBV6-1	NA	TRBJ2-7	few	TGTGCCAGCAGTGAATGGGACGAGCAGTACTTC	CASSEWDEQYF
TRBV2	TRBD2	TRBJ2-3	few	TGTGCCAGCAGTCTACTTGGACTAGGGAGAATCCATAGCACAGATACGCAGTATTTT	CASSLLGLGRIHSTDTQYF
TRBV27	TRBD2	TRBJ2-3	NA	TGTGCCAGCAGTCCAAGACTAGCCCCAGATACGCAGTATTTT	CASSPRLAPDTQYF
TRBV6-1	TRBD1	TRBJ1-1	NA	TGTGCCAGTTACAGGGGTGGGAACACTGAAGCTTTCTTT	CASYRGGNTEAFF
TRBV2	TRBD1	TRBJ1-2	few	TGTGCCAGCAGGCCAAACAGGGGGGACTATGGCTACACCTTC	CASRPNRGDYGYTF
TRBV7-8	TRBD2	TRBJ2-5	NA	TGTGCCAGCAGCCCAAGACTAGCGGGAGCATGGGAGACCCAGTACTTC	CASSPRLAGAWETQYF
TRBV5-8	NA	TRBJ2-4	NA	TGTGCCAGCAGCTCGGGGTCCCTTCGGTGGGGCAAAAACATTCAGTACTTC	CASSSGSLRWGKNIQYF
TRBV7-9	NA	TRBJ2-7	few	TGTGCCAGCAGCTTAAGTGGTCTGGGGGGACTCGAGCAGTACTTC	CASSLSGLGGLEQYF
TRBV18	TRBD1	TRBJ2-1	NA	TGTGCCAGCTCCCTTCCCTTATCGGGACAGGGGTGGGACAATGAGCAGTTCTTC	CASSLPLSGQGWDNEQFF